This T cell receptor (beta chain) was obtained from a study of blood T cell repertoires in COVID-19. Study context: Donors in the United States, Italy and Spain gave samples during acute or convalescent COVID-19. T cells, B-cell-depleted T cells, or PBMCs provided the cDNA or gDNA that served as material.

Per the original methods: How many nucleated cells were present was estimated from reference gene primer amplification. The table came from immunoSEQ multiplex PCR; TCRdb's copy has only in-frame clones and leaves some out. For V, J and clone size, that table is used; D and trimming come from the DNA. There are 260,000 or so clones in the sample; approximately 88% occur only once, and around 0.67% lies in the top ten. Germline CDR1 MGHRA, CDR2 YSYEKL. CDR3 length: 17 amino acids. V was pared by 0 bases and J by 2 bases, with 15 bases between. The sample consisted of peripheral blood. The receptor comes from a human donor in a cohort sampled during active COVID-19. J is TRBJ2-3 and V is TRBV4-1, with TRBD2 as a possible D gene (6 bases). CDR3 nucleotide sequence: TGCGCCAGCAGCCAAGACACGGGTCTAGCGTACACAGATACGCAGTATTTT. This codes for CASSQDTGLAYTDTQYF.